The clone carrying this T cell receptor (beta chain) was found a few times. Its antigen is not known. TCRdb analysed the reads with MiXCR anew, one entry per CDR3 protein. The profile covers more than 150,000 distinct CDR3 sequences, with roughly a sixth appearing a single time and approximately 19% taken by the ten largest. The sample is drawn from a study of T cell repertoires in cytomegalovirus infection. For the study at large: Public TCR beta signatures provided an indication of both CMV infection and a matching HLA type.

Broader study findings: Clonotypes of TCR beta that were HLA-C-restricted and CMV-specific dominated the ex vivo response.

The source is a human donor in good health (CMV status not recorded). Some clones in this sample may be carry-over from other donors' samples. Source material: CD8+ T cells from PBMCs.

The CDR3 sequence: CATSTIEDWGGYTF. In DNA form, the CDR3 reads TGTGCCACCAGCACTATCGAAGATTGGGGTGGCTACACCTTC. This chain uses TRBV15 with TRBJ1-2; D gene unclear. Trimming shortened V by 4 bases and J by 7 bases, and 16 bases separated the two germline ends. The germline CDR1 and CDR2 sequences are LNHNV and YYDKDF (reference sequence). This CDR3 has 14 residues.